The T cell receptor beta chain under discussion was sequenced for a study of T cell responses to AZD1222 COVID-19 vaccine. The method was immunoSEQ multiplex PCR; TCRdb's version includes in-frame clones alone and lacks a portion of them. The table includes over 100,000 clones, 80% to 90% detected once. Trimming shortened V by 3 bases and J by 4 bases, and 7 bases separated the two germline ends. Germline V gene sequence: CDR1 SGDLS, CDR2 YYNGEE. The CDR3 extends over 12 amino acids. The chain recombines TRBV9 with TRBJ1-2; D is undetermined. Sample: peripheral blood, taken on day 0 of AZD1222 vaccination. This clonotype originated in an adult in good health. This CDR3 reads CASSEGTYGYTF. The CDR3 bases are TGTGCCAGCAGCGAGGGTACCTATGGCTACACCTTC.